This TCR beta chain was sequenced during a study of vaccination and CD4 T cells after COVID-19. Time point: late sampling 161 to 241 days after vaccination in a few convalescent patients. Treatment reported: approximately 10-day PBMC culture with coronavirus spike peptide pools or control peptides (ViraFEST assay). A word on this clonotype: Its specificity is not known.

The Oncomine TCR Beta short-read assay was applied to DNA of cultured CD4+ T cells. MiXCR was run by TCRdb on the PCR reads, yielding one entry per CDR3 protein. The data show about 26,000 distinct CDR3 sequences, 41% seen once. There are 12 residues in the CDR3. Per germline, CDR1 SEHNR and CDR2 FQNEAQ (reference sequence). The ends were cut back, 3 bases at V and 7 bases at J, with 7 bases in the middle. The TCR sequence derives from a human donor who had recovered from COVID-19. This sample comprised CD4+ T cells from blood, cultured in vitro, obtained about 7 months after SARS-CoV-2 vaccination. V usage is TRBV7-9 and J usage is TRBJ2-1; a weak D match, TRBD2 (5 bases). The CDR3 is CASSFTGNEQFF. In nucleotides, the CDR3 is TGTGCCAGCAGCTTCACGGGAAATGAGCAGTTCTTC.